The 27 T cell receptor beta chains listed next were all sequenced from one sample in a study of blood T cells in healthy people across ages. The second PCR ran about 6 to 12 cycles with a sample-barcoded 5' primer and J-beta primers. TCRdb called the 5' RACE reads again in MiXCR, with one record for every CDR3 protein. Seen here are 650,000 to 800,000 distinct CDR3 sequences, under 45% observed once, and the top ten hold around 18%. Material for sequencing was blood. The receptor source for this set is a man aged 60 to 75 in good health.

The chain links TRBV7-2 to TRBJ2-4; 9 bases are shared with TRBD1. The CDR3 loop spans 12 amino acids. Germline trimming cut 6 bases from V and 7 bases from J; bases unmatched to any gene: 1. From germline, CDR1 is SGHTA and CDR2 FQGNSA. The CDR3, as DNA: TGTGCCAGCAGGGGACAGGGTAACATTCAGTACTTC. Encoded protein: CASRGQGNIQYF.

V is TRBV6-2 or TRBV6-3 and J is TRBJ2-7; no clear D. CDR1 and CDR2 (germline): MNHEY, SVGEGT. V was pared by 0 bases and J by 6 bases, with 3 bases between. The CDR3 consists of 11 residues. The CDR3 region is CASSYSAEQYF. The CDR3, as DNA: TGTGCCAGCAGTTACTCGGCCGAGCAGTACTTC.

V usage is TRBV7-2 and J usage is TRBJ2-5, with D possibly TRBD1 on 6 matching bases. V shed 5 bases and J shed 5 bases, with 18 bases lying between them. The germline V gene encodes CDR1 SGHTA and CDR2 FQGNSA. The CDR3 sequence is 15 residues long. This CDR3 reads CASSTTNARGETQYF. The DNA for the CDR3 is TGTGCCAGCAGCACAACGAACGCTAGGGGGGAGACCCAGTACTTC.

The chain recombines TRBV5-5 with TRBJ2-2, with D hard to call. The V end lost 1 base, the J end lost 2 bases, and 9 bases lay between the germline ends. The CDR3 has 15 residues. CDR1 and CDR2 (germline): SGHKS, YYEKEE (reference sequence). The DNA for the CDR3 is TGTGCCAGCAGCTTGCAACAGCGTAACACCGGGGAGCTGTTTTTT. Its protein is CASSLQQRNTGELFF.

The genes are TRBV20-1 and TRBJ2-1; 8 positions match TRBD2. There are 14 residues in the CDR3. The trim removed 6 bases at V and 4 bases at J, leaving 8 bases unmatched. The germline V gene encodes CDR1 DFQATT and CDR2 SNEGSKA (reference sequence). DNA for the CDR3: TGCAGTGCCAACCCGGGGGGGGATTACAATGAGCAGTTCTTC. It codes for CSANPGGDYNEQFF.

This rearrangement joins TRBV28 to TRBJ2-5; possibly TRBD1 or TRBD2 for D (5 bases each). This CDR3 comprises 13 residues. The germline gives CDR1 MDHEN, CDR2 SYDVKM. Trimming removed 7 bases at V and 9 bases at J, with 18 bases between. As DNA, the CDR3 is TGTGCCAGCATGAGGATCCGGGTGGGGGCCCAGTACTTC. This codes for CASMRIRVGAQYF.

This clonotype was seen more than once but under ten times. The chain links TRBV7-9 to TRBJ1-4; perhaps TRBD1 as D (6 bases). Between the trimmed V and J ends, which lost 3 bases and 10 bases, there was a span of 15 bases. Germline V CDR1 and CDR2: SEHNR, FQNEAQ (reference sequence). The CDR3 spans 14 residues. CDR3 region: CASSLDGGLAKLFF. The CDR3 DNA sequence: TGTGCCAGCAGCTTGGACGGGGGGCTCGCAAAACTGTTTTTT. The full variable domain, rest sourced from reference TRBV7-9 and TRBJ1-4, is DTGVSQNPRHKITKRGQNVTFRCDPISEHNRLYWYRQTLGQGPEFLTYFQNEAQLEKSRLLSDRFSAERPKGSFSTLEIQRTEQGDSAMYLCASSLDGGLAKLFFGSGTQLSVL.

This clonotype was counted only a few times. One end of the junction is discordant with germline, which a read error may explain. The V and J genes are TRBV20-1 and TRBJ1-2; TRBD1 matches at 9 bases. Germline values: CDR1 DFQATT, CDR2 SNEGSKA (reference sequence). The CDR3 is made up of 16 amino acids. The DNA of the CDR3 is TGCGGTGCCCAACCGGGTCCCGGGACAGGGAACTATGGCTACACCTTC. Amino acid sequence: CGAQPGPGTGNYGYTF.

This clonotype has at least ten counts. The CDR3 sequence is CAISGLAGDSEQYF. CDR3 bases: TGTGCCATCAGCGGACTAGCGGGGGATAGCGAGCAGTACTTC. The gene calls are TRBV10-3 and TRBJ2-7; 13 positions match TRBD2. Per germline, CDR1 ENHRY and CDR2 SYGVKD. Trimming cost V 6 bases and J 6 bases; bases outside gene matches: 5. This CDR3 has 14 amino acids.

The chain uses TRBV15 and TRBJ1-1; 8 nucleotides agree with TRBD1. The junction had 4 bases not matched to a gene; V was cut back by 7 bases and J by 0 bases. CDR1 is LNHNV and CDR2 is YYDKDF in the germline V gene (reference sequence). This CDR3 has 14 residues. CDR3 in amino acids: CATTPTGVNTEAFF. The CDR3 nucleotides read TGTGCCACCACCCCGACAGGGGTGAACACTGAAGCTTTCTTT.

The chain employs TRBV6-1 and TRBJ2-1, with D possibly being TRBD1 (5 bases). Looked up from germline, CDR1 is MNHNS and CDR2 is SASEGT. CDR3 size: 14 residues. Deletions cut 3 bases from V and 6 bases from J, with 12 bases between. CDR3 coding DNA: TGTGCCAGCAGTGAGCCAGGGATGGTCAATGAGCAGTTCTTC. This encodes CASSEPGMVNEQFF.

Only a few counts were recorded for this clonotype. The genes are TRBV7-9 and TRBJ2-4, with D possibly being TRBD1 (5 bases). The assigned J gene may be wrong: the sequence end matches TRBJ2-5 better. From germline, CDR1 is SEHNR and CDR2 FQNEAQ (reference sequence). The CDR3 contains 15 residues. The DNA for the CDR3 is TGTGCCAGCAGACCCGACAGTCGAAGCTTTGAGACCCAGTACTTC. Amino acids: CASRPDSRSFETQYF.

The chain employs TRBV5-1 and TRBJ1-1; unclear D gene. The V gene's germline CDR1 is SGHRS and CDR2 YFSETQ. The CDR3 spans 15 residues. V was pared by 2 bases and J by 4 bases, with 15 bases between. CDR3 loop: CASSFNAGGSTEAFF. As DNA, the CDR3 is TGCGCCAGCAGCTTTAACGCCGGTGGGAGCACTGAAGCTTTCTTT. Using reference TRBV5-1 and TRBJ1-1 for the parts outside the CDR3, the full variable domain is KAGVTQTPRYLIKTRGQQVTLSCSPISGHRSVSWYQQTPGQGLQFLFEYFSETQRNKGNFPGRFSGRQFSNSRSEMNVSTLELGDSALYLCASSFNAGGSTEAFFGQGTRLTVV.

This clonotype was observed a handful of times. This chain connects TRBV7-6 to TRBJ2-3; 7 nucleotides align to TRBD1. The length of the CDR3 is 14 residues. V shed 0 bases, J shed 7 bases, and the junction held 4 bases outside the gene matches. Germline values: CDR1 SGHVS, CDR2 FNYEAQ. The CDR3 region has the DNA TGTGCCAGCAGCTTAGCAAGGGGGCCGCATACGCAGTATTTT. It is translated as CASSLARGPHTQYF.

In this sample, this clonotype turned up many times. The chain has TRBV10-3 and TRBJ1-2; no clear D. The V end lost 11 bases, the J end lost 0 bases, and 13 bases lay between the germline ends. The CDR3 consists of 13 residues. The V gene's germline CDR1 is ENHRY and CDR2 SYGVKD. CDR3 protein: CASRGMSNYGYTF. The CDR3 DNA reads TGTGCCTCCAGAGGCATGTCTAACTATGGCTACACCTTC.

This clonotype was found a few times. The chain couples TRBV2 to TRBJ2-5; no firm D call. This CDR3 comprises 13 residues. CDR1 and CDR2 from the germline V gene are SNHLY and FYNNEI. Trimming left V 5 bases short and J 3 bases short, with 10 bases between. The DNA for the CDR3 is TGTGCCAGCAGTAGGGCGTCAGAAGAGACCCAGTACTTC. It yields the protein CASSRASEETQYF.

CDR3 amino acids: CASSHGTGSYNEQFF. The CDR3 DNA follows: TGTGCCAGCAGCCACGGGACAGGCTCCTACAATGAGCAGTTCTTC. The chain has TRBV6-5 and TRBJ2-1; TRBD1 aligns across 8 bases. V was clipped by 6 bases and J by 0 bases; unmatched bases: 4. The CDR3 runs 15 residues. The V gene's germline CDR1 is MNHEY and CDR2 SVGAGI.

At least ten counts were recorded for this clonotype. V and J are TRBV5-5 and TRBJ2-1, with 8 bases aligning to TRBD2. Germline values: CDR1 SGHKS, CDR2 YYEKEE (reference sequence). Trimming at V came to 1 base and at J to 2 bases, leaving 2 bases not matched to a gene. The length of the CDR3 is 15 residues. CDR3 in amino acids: CASSLPGGAYNEQFF. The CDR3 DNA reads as TGTGCCAGCAGCTTGCCCGGGGGGGCCTACAATGAGCAGTTCTTC. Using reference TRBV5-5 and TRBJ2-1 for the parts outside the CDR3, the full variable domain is DAGVTQSPTHLIKTRGQQVTLRCSPISGHKSVSWYQQVLGQGPQFIFQYYEKEERGRGNFPDRFSARQFPNYSSELNVNALLLGDSALYLCASSLPGGAYNEQFFGPGTRLTVL.

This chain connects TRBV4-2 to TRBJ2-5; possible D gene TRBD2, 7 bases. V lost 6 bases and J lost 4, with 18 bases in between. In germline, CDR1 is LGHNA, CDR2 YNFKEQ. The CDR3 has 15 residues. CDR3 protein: CASSRGGAVGETQYF. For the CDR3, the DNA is TGTGCCAGCAGTCGTGGGGGGGCGGTAGGAGAGACCCAGTACTTC.

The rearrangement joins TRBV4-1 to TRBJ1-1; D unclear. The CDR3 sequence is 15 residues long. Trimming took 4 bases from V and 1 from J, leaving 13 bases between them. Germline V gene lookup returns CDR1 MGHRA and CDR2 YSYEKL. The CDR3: CASSRPAVANTEAFF. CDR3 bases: TGCGCCAGCAGCCGTCCAGCCGTCGCGAACACTGAAGCTTTCTTT.

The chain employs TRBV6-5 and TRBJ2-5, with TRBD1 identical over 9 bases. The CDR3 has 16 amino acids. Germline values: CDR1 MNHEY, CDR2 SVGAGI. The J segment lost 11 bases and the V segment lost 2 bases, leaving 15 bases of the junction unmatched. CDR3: CASSYGGGTGHSEQYF. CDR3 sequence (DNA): TGTGCCAGCAGTTACGGGGGGGGGACAGGGCATAGTGAGCAGTACTTC.

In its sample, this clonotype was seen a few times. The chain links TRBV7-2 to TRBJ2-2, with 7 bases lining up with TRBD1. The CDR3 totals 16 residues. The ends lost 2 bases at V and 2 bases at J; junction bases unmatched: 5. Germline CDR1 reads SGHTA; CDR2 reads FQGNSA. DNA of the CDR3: TGTGCCAGCAGCTTACGAGGGGGCGTAAACACCGGGGAGCTGTTTTTT. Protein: CASSLRGGVNTGELFF.

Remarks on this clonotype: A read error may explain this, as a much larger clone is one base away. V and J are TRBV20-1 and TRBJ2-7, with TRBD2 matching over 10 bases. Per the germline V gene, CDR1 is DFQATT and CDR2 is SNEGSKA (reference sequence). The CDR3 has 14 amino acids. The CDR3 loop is CSVRESSGGYEQYF. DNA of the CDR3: TGCAGTGTTAGAGAGTCTAGCGGGGGCTACGAGCAGTACTTC.

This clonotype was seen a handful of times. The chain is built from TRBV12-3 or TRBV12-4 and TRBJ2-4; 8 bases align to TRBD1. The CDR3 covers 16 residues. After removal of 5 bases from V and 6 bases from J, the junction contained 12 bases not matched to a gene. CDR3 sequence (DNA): TGTGCCAGCAGTCCGGAGACAGGGGCCAAACCAAACATTCAGTACTTC. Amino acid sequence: CASSPETGAKPNIQYF.

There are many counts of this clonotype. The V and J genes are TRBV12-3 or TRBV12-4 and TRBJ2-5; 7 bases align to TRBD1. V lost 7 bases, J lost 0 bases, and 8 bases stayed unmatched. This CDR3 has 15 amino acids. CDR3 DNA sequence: TGTGCCAGCAAAAAAGGGACAGCCCACCAAGAGACCCAGTACTTC. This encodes CASKKGTAHQETQYF.

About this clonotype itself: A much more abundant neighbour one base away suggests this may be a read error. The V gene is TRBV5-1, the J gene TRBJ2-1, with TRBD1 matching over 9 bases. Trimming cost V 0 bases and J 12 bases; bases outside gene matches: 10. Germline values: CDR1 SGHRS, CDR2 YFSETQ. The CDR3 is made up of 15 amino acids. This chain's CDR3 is CASSLADRGFDGQFF. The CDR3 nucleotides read TGCGCCAGCAGCTTGGCGGACAGGGGTTTCGATGGGCAGTTCTTC.

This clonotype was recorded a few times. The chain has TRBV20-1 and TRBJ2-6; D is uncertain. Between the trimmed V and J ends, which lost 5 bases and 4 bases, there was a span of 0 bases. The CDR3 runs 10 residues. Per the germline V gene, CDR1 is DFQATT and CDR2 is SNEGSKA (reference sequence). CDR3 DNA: TGCAGTGCTGGGGCCAACGTCCTGACTTTC. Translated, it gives CSAGANVLTF.